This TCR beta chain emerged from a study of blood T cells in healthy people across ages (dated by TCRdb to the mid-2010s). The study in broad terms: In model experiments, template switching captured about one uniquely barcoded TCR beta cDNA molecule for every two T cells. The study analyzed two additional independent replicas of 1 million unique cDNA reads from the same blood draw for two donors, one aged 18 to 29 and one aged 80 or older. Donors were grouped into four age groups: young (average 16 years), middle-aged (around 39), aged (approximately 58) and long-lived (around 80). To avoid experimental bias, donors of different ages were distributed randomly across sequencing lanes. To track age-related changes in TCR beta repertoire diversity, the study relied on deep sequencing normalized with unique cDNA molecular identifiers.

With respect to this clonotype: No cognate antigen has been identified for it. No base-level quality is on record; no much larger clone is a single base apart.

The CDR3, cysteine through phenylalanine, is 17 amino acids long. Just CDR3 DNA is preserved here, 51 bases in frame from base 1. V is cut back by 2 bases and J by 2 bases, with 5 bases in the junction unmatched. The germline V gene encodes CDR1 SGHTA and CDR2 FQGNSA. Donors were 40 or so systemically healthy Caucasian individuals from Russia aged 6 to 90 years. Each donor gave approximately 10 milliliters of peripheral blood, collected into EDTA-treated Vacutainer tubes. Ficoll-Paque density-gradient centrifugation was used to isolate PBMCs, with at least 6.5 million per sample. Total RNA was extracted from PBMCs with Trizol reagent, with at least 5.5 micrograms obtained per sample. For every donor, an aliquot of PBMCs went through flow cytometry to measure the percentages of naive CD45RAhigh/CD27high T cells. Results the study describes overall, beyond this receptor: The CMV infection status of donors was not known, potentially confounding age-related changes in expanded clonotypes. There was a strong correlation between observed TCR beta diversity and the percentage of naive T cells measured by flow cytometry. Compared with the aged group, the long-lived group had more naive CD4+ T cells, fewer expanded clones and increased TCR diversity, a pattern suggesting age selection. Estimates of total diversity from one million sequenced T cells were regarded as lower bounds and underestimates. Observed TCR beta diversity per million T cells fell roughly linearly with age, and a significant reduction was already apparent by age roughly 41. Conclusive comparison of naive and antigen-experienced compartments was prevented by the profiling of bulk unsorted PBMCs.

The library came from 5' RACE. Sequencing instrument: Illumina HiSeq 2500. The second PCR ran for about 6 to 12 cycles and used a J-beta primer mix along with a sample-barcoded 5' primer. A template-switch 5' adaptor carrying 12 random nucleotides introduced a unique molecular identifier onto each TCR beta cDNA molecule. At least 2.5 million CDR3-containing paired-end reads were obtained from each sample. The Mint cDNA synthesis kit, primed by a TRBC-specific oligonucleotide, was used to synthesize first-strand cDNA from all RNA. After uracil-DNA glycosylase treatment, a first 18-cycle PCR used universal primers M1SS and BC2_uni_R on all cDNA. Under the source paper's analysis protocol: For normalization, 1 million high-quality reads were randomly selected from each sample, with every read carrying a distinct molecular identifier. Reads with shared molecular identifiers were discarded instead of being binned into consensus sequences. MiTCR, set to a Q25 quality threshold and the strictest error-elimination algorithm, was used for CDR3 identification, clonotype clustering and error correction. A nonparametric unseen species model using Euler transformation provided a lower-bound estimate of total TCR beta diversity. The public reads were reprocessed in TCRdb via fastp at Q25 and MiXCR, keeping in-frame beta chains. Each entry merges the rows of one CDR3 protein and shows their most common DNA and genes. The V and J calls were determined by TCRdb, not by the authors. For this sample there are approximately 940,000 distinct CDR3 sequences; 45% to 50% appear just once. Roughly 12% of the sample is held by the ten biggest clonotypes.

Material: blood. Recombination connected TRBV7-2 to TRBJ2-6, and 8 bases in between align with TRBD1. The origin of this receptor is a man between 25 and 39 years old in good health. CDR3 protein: CASSLSQGATGANVLTF. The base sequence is TGTGCCAGCAGCTTATCCCAGGGGGCTACTGGGGCCAACGTCCTGACTTTC.